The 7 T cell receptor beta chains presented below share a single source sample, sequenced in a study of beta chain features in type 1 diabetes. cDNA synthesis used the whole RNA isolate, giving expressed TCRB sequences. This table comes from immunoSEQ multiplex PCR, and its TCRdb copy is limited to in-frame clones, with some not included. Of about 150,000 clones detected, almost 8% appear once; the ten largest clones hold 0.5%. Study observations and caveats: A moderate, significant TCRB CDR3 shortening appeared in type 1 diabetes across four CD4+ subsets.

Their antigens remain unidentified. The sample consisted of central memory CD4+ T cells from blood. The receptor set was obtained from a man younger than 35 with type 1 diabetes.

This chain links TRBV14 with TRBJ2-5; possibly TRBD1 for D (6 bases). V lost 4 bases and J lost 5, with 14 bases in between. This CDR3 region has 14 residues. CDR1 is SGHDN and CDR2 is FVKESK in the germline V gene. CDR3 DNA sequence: TGTGCCAGCAGCCGCGACAGGAGTCTGGAGACCCAGTACTTC. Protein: CASSRDRSLETQYF. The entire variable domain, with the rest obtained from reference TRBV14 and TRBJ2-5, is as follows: EAGVTQFPSHSVIEKGQTVTLRCDPISGHDNLYWYRRVMGKEIKFLLHFVKESKQDESGMPNNRFLAERTGGTYSTLKVQPAELEDSGVYFCASSRDRSLETQYFGPGTRLLVL.

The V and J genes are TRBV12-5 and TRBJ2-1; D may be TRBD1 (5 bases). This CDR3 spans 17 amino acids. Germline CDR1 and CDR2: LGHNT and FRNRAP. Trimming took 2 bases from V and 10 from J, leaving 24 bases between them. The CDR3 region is CASGLSRAPGEGAEQFF. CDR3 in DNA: TGTGCTAGTGGTTTGTCTCGGGCCCCTGGCGAAGGGGCGGAGCAGTTCTTC.

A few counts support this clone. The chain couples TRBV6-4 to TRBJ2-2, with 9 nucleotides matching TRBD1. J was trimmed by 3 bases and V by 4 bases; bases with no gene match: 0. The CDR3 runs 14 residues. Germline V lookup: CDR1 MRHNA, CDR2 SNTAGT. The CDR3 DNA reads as TGTGCCAGCAGTGGGACAGGGGACACCGGGGAGCTGTTTTTT. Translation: CASSGTGDTGELFF.

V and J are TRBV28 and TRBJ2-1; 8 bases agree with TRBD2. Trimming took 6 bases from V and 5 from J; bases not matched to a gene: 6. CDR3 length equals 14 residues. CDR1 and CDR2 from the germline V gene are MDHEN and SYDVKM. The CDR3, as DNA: TGTGCCAGCAGGAGCGGGGGACGCGACAATGAGCAGTTCTTC. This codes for CASRSGGRDNEQFF.

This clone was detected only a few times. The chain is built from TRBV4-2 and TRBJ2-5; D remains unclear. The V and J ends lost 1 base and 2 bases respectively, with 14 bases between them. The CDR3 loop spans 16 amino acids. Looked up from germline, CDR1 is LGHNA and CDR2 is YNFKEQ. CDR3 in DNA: TGTGCCAGCAGCCAAGTAAGGCCCGTGACACAAGAGACCCAGTACTTC. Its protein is CASSQVRPVTQETQYF.

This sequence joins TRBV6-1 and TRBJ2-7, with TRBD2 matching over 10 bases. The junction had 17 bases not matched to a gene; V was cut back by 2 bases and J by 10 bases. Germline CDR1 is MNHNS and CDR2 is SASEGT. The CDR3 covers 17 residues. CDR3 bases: TGTGCCAGCAGTGAAATACTAGGGACAGCGGGAGGGGTAGGACAGTACTTC. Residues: CASSEILGTAGGVGQYF.

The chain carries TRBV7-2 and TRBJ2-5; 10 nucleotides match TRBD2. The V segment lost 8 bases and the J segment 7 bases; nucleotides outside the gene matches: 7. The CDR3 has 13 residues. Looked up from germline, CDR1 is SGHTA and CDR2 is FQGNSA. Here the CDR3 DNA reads TGTGCCAGCGGAGCGGGGGGGCGGGTGACCCAGTACTTC. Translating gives CASGAGGRVTQYF.